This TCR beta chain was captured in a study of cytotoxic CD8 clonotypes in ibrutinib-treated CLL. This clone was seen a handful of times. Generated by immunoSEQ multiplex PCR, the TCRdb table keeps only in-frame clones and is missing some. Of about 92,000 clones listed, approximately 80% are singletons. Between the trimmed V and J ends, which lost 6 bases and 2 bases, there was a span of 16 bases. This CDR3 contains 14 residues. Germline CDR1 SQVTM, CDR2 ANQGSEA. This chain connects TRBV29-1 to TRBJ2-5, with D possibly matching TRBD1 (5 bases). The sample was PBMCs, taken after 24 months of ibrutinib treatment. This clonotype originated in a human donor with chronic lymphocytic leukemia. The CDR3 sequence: CSVRPWTPQETQYF. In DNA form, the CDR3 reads TGCAGCGTGCGCCCTTGGACACCTCAAGAGACCCAGTACTTC. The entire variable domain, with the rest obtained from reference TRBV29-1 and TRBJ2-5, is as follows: SAVISQKPSRDICQRGTSLTIQCQVDSQVTMMFWYRQQPGQSLTLIATANQGSEATYESGFVIDKFPISRPNLTFSTLTVSNMSPEDSSIYLCSVRPWTPQETQYFGPGTRLLVL.